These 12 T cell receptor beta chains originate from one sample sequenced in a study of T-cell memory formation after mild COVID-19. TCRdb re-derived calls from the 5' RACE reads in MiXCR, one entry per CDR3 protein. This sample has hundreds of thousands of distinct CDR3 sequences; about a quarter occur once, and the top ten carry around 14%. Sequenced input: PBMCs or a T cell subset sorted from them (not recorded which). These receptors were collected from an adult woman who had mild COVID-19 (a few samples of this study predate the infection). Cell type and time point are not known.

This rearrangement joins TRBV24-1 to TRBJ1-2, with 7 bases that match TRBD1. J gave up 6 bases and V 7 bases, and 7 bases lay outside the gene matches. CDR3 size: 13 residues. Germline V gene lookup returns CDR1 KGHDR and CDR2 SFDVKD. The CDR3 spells CATSEGGSDGYTF. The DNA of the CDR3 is TGTGCCACCAGCGAAGGGGGCAGCGATGGCTACACCTTC.

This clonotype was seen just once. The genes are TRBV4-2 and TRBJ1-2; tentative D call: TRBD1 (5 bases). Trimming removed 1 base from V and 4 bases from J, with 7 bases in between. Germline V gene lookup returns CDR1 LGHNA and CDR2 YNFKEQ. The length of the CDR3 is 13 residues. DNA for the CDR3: TGTGCCAGCAGCCAAGCAGGGACCTATGGCTACACCTTC. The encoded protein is CASSQAGTYGYTF.

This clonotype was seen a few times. The CDR3 loop reads CASSYLAGVSYEQYF. Written as DNA, the CDR3 is TGTGCCAGCAGTTACTTAGCGGGAGTCTCCTACGAGCAGTACTTC. The chain is built from TRBV6-6 and TRBJ2-7; 9 bases fit TRBD2. After removal of 1 base from V and 0 bases from J, the junction contained 1 base not matched to a gene. Germline V gene lookup returns CDR1 MNHNY and CDR2 SVGAGI (reference sequence). CDR3 length: 15 amino acids.

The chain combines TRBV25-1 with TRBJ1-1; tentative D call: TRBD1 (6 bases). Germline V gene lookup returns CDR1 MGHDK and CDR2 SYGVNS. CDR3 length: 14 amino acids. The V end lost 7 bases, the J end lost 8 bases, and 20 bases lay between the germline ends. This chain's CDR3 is CASNEAWDTDEAFF. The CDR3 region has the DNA TGTGCCAGCAATGAGGCTTGGGACACCGACGAAGCTTTCTTT.

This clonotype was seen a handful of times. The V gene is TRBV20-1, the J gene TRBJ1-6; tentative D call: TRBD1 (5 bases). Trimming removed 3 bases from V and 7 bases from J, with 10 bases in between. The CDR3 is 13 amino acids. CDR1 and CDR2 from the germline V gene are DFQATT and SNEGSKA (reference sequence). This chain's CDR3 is CSASRDSNSPLHF. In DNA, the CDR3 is TGCAGTGCTAGCCGGGACTCAAATTCACCCCTCCACTTT.

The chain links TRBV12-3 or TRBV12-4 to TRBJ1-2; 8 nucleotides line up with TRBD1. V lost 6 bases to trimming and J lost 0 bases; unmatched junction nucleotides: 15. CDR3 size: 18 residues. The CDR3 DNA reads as TGTGCCAGCAGCCGCGCCGGGACAGGACCCACCGCTAACTATGGCTACACCTTC. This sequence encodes CASSRAGTGPTANYGYTF.

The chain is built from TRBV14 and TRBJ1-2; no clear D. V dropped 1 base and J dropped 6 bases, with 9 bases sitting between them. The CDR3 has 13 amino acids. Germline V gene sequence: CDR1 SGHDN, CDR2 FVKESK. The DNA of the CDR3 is TGTGCCAGCAGCCAAGTAGAAGGGAATGGCTACACCTTC. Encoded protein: CASSQVEGNGYTF.

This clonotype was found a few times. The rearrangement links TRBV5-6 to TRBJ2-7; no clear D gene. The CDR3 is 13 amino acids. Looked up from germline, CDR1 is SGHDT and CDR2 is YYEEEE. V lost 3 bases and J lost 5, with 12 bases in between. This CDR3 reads CASSYLGWNEQYF. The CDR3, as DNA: TGTGCCAGCAGCTACTTGGGCTGGAACGAGCAGTACTTC.

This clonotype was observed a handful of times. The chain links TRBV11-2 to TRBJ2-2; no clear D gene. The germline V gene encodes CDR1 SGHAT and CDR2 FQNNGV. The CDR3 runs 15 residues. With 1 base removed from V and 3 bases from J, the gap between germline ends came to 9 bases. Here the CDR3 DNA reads TGTGCCAGCAGCTTAGTCCGAGCAGACACCGGGGAGCTGTTTTTT. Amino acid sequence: CASSLVRADTGELFF. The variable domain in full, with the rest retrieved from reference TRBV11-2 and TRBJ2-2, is EAGVAQSPRYKIIEKRQSVAFWCNPISGHATLYWYQQILGQGPKLLIQFQNNGVVDDSQLPKDRFSAERLKGVDSTLKIQPAKLEDSAVYLCASSLVRADTGELFFGEGSRLTVL.

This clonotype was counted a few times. CDR3 nucleotides: TGCAGCGTTGAAGGGACTAGCACCTACAATGAGCAGTTCTTC. Amino acids: CSVEGTSTYNEQFF. V gene TRBV29-1 combines with J gene TRBJ2-1, with 8 bases lining up with TRBD2. V dropped 1 base and J dropped 2; count of bases not matched to a gene: 1. Looked up from germline, CDR1 is SQVTM and CDR2 is ANQGSEA. This CDR3 comprises 14 residues.

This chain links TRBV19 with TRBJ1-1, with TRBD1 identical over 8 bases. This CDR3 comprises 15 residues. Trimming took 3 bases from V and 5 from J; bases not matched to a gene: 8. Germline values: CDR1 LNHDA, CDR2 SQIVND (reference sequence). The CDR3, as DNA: TGTGCCAGTAGTATTCCAGGGGGCTCGGGGACTGAAGCTTTCTTT. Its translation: CASSIPGGSGTEAFF.

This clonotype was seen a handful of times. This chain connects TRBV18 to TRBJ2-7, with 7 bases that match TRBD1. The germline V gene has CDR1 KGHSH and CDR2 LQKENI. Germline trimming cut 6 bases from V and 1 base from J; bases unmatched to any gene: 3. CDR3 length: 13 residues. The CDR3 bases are TGTGCCAGCTCCATGACAGGGTCCTACGAGCAGTACTTC. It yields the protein CASSMTGSYEQYF.